One sample yielded the 13 T cell receptor beta chains listed below, sequenced in a study of response to subunit inactivated influenza vaccine. TCRdb ran MiXCR on the RT-PCR reads and lists one entry per CDR3 protein. This table has under 750,000 distinct CDR3 sequences, 12% appearing once. Sequenced material: PBMCs from blood, taken on the day of vaccination. The receptors here all came from a man aged 45-60 years who received an inactivated influenza vaccine.

The genes are TRBV7-2 and TRBJ2-5, with 8 bases fitting TRBD2. V gave up 1 base and J gave up 5 bases; unmatched junction bases: 6. In germline, CDR1 is SGHTA, CDR2 FQGNSA. This CDR3 is 15 amino acids long. CDR3 sequence (DNA): TGTGCCAGCAGCTTAGAGGGGACTAGGGGCGAGACCCAGTACTTC. Protein product: CASSLEGTRGETQYF. The complete variable domain, with remaining parts taken from reference TRBV7-2 and TRBJ2-5, reads GAGVSQSPSNKVTEKGKDVELRCDPISGHTALYWYRQSLGQGLEFLIYFQGNSAPDKSGLPSDRFSAERTGGSVSTLTIQRTQQEDSAVYLCASSLEGTRGETQYFGPGTRLLVL.

The chain recombines TRBV24-1 with TRBJ2-1; D is possibly TRBD2 (6 bases). The CDR3 length is 19 residues. V dropped 4 bases and J dropped 3 bases, with 24 bases sitting between them. CDR1 is KGHDR, CDR2 SFDVKD, per germline. CDR3 residues: CATSDLYTGLSGSYNEQFF. The CDR3 DNA reads as TGTGCCACCAGTGACTTATACACGGGACTCTCGGGGAGCTACAATGAGCAGTTCTTC.

The chain links TRBV29-1 to TRBJ2-1; D may match TRBD1 or TRBD2 (5 bases each). This CDR3 spans 14 amino acids. Germline V gene data show CDR1 as SQVTM and CDR2 as ANQGSEA. Trimming removed 4 bases at V and 2 bases at J, with 12 bases between. The CDR3: CSVGGRLAYNEQFF. CDR3 DNA: TGCAGCGTTGGGGGGAGACTGGCCTACAATGAGCAGTTCTTC.

This chain connects TRBV18 to TRBJ2-1; maybe TRBD1 (6 bases). This CDR3 comprises 15 residues. Germline assignment: CDR1 KGHSH and CDR2 LQKENI. V shed 3 bases and J shed 4 bases, with 13 bases lying between them. The CDR3 DNA is TGTGCCAGCTCACCCCCCGGGACAAGGTACAATGAGCAGTTCTTC. Protein sequence: CASSPPGTRYNEQFF.

The rearrangement uses TRBV7-2 and TRBJ2-7, with 10 bases lining up with TRBD2. The germline gives CDR1 SGHTA, CDR2 FQGNSA. CDR3 size: 15 residues. With 5 bases clipped from V and 1 base from J, the junction kept 5 bases outside the gene matches. The CDR3 DNA sequence: TGTGCCAGCAGCCCGACACTAGCGGGGTCCTACGAGCAGTACTTC. Its protein product is CASSPTLAGSYEQYF.

This clonotype was picked up one time. The chain links TRBV6-2 or TRBV6-3 to TRBJ1-6; perhaps TRBD1 as D (5 bases). CDR3 size: 14 residues. Germline CDR1 reads MNHEY; CDR2 reads SVGEGT. Trimming removed 7 bases at V and 9 bases at J, with 16 bases between. CDR3 DNA sequence: TGTGCCAGCACCGGGGGGGTACCAGTTTCACCCCTCCACTTT. Translated: CASTGGVPVSPLHF.

About this clonotype: At one end, the junction sequence differs from germline, possibly due to a read error. The chain employs TRBV29-1 and TRBJ2-1; no reliable D call. The V gene's germline CDR1 is SQVTM and CDR2 ANQGSEA. This CDR3 has 16 amino acids. DNA for the CDR3: TGCAGCTTTGAACTCTTCGACGCGAGCTCCTACAATGAGCAGTTCTTC. This codes for CSFELFDASSYNEQFF.

Concerning this clonotype: At one end, the junction sequence differs from germline, possibly due to a read error. The chain carries TRBV12-3 or TRBV12-4 and TRBJ1-1; no firm D call. The length of the CDR3 is 13 residues. The chain's CDR3 is CASRLALNTEAFF. CDR3 sequence (DNA): TGTGCCAGCAGGTTAGCATTGAACACTGAAGCTTTCTTT.

This clonotype was counted a few times. The chain uses TRBV4-3 and TRBJ2-2; D might be TRBD2 (6 bases). The V gene lost 2 bases and the J gene lost 0 bases, with 13 bases spanning the gap. Germline values: CDR1 LGHNA, CDR2 YSLEER. CDR3 length equals 17 residues. CDR3 protein: CASSQRLGGTNTGELFF. CDR3 sequence (DNA): TGCGCCAGCAGCCAAAGGTTGGGCGGGACGAACACCGGGGAGCTGTTTTTT.

This sequence joins TRBV6-1 and TRBJ2-3, with TRBD2 matching 8 bases. This CDR3 has 13 amino acids. CDR1 MNHNS and CDR2 SASEGT come from the germline V gene. V was clipped by 6 bases and J by 4 bases; unmatched bases: 3. The CDR3 coding sequence is TGTGCCAGCAGACGGGGGGGCCCAGATACGCAGTATTTT. Protein sequence: CASRRGGPDTQYF.

This clonotype was recorded many times. The genes are TRBV20-1 and TRBJ2-5; no reliable D call. The germline CDR1 and CDR2 sequences are DFQATT and SNEGSKA (reference sequence). V lost 4 bases and J lost 4, with 10 bases in between. This CDR3 comprises 12 residues. The DNA of the CDR3 is TGCAGTGCTACGGAACAGTCAGAGACCCAGTACTTC. Protein product: CSATEQSETQYF.

J is TRBJ2-3 and V is TRBV20-1; TRBD2 might be the D (6 bases). The V end lost 0 bases, the J end lost 9 bases, and 16 bases lay between the germline ends. Per the germline V gene, CDR1 is DFQATT and CDR2 is SNEGSKA (reference sequence). This CDR3 has 14 residues. The CDR3 DNA sequence: TGCAGTGCTAGAGATCCTCGGGCGGGAACGACGCAGTATTTT. Amino acids: CSARDPRAGTTQYF.

This clonotype was counted at least ten times. V and J are TRBV28 and TRBJ2-5; D unresolved. This CDR3 has 13 amino acids. V was pared by 7 bases and J by 2 bases, with 11 bases between. Germline loops: CDR1 MDHEN, CDR2 SYDVKM. The CDR3: CASTQDVQETQYF. The CDR3 coding sequence is TGTGCCAGCACCCAGGACGTTCAAGAGACCCAGTACTTC.